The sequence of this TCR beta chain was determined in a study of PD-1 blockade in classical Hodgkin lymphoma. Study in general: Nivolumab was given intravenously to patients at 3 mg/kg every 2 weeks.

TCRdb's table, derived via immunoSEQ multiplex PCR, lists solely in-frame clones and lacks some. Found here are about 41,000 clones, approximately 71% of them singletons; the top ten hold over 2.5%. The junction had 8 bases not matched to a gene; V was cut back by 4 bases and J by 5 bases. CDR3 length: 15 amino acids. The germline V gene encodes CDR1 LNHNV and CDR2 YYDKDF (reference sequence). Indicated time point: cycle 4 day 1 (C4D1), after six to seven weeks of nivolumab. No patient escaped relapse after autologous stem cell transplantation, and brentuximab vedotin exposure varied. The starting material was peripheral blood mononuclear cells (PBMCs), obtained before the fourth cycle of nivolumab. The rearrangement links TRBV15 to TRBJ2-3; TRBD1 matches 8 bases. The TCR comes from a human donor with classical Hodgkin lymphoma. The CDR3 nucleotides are TGTGCCACCAGCACCTTCAGGGGGCGAGGAGATACGCAGTATTTT. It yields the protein CATSTFRGRGDTQYF.